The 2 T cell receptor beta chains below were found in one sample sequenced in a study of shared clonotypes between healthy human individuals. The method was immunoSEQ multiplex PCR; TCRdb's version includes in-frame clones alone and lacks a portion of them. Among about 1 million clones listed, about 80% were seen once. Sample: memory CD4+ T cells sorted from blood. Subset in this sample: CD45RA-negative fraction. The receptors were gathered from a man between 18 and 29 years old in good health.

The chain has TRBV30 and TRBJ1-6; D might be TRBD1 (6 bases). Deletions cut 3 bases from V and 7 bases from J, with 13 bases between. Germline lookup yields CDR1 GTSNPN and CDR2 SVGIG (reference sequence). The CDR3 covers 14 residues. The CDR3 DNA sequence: TGTGCCTGGAGCCAGGGGTTAGAGAATTCACCCCTCCACTTT. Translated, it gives CAWSQGLENSPLHF.

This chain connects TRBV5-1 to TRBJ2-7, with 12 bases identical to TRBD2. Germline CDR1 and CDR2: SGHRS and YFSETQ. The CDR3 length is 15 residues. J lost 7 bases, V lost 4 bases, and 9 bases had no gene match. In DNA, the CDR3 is TGCGCCAGCAGCCCACGGACTAGCGGGGCTATTGAGCAGTACTTC. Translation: CASSPRTSGAIEQYF. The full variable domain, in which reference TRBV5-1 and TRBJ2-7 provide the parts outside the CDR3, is KAGVTQTPRYLIKTRGQQVTLSCSPISGHRSVSWYQQTPGQGLQFLFEYFSETQRNKGNFPGRFSGRQFSNSRSEMNVSTLELGDSALYLCASSPRTSGAIEQYFGPGTRLTVT.